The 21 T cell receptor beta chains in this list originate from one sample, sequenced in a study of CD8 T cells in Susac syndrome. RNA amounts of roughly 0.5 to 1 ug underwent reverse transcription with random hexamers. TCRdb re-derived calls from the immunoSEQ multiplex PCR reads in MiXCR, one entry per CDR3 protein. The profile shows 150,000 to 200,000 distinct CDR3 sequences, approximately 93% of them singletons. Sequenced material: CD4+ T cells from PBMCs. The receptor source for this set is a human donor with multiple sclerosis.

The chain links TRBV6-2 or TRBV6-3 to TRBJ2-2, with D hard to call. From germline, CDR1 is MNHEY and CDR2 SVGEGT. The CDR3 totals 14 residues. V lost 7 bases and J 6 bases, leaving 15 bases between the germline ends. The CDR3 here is CASTIRNPPGELFF. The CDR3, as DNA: TGTGCCAGCACTATCCGGAATCCCCCCGGGGAGCTGTTTTTT.

The CDR3 here is CASRKRTAGVTEKLFF. DNA for the CDR3: TGTGCCAGCCGTAAACGAACGGCAGGGGTGACCGAAAAACTGTTTTTT. This chain uses TRBV6-1 with TRBJ1-4, with D perhaps matching TRBD1 (6 bases). CDR3 size: 16 residues. Germline V lookup: CDR1 MNHNS, CDR2 SASEGT. V lost 8 bases to trimming and J lost 8 bases, with 24 bases between them.

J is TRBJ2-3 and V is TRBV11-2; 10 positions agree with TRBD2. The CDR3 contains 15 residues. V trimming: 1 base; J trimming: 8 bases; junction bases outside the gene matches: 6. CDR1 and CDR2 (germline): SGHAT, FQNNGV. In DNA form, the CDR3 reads TGTGCCAGCAGCTTAGGGTCGGTAGCGGGAGGTACGCAGTATTTT. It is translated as CASSLGSVAGGTQYF.

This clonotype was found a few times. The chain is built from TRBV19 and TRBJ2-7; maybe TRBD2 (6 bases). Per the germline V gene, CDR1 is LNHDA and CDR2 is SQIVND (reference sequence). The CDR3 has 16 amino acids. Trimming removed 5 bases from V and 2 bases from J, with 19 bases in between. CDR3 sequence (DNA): TGTGCCAGTAGTCTGACGACGGGAGCGGGCACCTACGAGCAGTACTTC. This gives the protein CASSLTTGAGTYEQYF.

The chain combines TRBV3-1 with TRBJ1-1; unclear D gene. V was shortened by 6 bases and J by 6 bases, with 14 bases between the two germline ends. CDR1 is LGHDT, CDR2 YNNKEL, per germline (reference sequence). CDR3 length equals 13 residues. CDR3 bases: TGTGCCAGCAGTGGTGAGTGGAGGGCTGAAGCTTTCTTT. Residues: CASSGEWRAEAFF.

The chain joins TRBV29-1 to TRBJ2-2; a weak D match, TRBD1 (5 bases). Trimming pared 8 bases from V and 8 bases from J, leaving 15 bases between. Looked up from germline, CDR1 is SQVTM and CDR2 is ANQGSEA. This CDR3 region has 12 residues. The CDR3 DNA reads TGCAGCCTCCAAGGGGTGACTGGGGAGCTGTTTTTT. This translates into CSLQGVTGELFF.

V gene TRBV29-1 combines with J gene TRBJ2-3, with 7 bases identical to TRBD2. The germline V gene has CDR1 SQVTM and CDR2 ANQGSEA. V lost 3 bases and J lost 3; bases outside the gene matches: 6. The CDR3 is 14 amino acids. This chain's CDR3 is CSVEAGDRTDTQYF. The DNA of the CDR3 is TGCAGCGTTGAGGCGGGAGATCGTACAGATACGCAGTATTTT.

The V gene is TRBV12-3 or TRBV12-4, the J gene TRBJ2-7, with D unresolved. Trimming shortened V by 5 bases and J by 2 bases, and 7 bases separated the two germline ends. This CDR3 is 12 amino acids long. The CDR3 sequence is CASSPWTYEQYF. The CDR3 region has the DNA TGTGCCAGCAGTCCCTGGACCTACGAGCAGTACTTC.

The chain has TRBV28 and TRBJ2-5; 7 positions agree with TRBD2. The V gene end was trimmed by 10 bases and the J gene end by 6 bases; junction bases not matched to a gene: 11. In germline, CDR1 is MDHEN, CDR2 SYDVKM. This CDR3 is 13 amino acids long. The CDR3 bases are TGTGCCACCTTAACCGGGACTACGAAGACCCAGTACTTC. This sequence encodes CATLTGTTKTQYF.

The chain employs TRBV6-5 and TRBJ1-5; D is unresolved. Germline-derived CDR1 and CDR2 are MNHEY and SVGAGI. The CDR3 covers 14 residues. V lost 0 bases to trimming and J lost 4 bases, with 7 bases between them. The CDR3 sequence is CASSYSRENQPQHF. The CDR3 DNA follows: TGTGCCAGCAGTTACTCCCGGGAAAATCAGCCCCAGCATTTT.

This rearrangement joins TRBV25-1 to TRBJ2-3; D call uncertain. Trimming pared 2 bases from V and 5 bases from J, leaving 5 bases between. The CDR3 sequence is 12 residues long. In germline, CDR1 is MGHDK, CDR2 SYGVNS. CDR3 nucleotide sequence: TGTGCCAGCAGTGAAGGTGTAGATACGCAGTATTTT. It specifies CASSEGVDTQYF.

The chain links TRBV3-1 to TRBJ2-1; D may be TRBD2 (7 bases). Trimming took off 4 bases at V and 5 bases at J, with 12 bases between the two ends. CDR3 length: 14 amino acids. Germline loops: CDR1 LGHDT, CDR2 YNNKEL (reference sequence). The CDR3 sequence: CASSRRGHDNEQFF. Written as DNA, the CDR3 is TGTGCCAGCAGCCGGCGGGGGCATGACAATGAGCAGTTCTTC.

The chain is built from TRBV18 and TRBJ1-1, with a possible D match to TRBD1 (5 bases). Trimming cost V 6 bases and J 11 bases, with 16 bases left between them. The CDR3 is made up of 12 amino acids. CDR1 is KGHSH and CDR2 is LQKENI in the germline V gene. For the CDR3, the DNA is TGTGCCAGCTCCCTCGACAGCTCTTTTGCTTTCTTT. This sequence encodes CASSLDSSFAFF.

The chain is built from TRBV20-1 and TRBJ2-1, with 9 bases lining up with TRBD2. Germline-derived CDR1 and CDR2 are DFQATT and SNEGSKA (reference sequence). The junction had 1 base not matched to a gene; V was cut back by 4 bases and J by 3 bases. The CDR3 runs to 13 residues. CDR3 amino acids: CSATTSGYNEQFF. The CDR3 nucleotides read TGCAGTGCTACGACTAGCGGCTACAATGAGCAGTTCTTC.

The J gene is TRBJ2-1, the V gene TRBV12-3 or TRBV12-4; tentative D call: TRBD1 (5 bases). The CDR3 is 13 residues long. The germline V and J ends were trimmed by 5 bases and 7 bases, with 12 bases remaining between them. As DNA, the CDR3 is TGTGCCAGCAGTCTGTCAGGGATGAATGAGCAGTTCTTC. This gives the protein CASSLSGMNEQFF.

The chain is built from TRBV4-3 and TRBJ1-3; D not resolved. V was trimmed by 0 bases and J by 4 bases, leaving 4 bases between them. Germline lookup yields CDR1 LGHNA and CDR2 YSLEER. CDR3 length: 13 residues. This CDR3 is CASSQDAGNTIYF. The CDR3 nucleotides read TGCGCCAGCAGCCAAGATGCGGGAAACACCATATATTTT.

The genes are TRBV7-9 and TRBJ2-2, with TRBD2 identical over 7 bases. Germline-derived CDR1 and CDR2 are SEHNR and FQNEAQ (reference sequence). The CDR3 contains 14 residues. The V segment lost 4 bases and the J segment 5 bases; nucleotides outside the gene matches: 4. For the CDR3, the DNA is TGTGCCAGCAGCTGGCGGGAGTATACCGGGGAGCTGTTTTTT. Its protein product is CASSWREYTGELFF.

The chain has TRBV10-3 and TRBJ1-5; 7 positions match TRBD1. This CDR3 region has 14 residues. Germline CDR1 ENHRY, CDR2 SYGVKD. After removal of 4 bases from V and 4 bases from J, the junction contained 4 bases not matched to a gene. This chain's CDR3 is CAISAGTVNQPQHF. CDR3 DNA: TGTGCCATCAGTGCCGGGACAGTTAATCAGCCCCAGCATTTT.

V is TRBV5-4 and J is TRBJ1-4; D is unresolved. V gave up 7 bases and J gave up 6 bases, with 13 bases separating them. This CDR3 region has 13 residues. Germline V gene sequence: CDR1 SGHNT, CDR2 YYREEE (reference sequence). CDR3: CASRDNRDEKLFF. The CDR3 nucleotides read TGTGCCAGCCGAGACAACCGGGATGAAAAACTGTTTTTT.

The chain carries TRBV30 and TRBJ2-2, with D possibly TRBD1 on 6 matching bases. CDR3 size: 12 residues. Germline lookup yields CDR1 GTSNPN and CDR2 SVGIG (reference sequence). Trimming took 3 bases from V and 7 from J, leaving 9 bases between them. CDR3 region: CAWRQGIGELFF. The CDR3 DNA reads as TGTGCCTGGAGACAGGGTATCGGGGAGCTGTTTTTT. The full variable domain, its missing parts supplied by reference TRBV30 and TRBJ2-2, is SQTIHQWPATLVQPVGSPLSLECTVEGTSNPNLYWYRQAAGRGLQLLFYSVGIGQISSEVPQNLSASRPQDRQFILSSKKLLLSDSGFYLCAWRQGIGELFFGEGSRLTVL.

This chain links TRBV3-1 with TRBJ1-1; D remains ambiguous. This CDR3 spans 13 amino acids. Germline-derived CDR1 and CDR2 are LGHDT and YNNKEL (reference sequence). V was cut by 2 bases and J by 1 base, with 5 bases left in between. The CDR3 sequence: CASSQLGNTEAFF. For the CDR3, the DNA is TGTGCCAGCAGCCAATTGGGGAACACTGAAGCTTTCTTT. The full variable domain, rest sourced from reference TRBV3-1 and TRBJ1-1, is DTAVSQTPKYLVTQMGNDKSIKCEQNLGHDTMYWYKQDSKKFLKIMFSYNNKELIINETVPNRFSPKSPDKAHLNLHINSLELGDSAVYFCASSQLGNTEAFFGQGTRLTVV.